This T cell receptor (beta chain) was documented in a study of CD8 T cells in Susac syndrome. Study observations and caveats: By the study's own acknowledgment, its TCR sequencing and HLA analysis included relatively few individuals.

Comments on this clonotype: Its specificity is not known.

Per germline, CDR1 SGHDT and CDR2 YYEEEE. The CDR3 has 13 amino acids. V lost 0 bases and J 8 bases, leaving 11 bases between the germline ends. The patients with Susac syndrome satisfied recently defined diagnostic criteria for either definite or probable disease. Negative isolation was used for CD8+ and CD4+ T cells and FACS enrichment for TEMRA cells. A quantity of about 0.5 to 1 ug RNA underwent reverse transcription using random hexamers. Coverage of TCR beta CDR3 amplification by immunoSEQ multiplex PCR extended to 54 Vbeta and 13 Jbeta. TCRdb redid the calling of the immunoSEQ multiplex PCR reads with MiXCR, one entry per CDR3 protein. The table lists about 94,000 distinct CDR3 sequences, around 94% of them singletons, with approximately 0.3% in the top ten.

Sequences were obtained from CD4+ T cells from PBMCs. The sequence came from a human donor with Susac syndrome. The chain joins TRBV5-6 to TRBJ1-2; D ambiguous. The CDR3 reads CASSLAGVGGYTF. The DNA of the CDR3 is TGTGCCAGCAGCTTGGCCGGGGTCGGCGGCTACACCTTC.